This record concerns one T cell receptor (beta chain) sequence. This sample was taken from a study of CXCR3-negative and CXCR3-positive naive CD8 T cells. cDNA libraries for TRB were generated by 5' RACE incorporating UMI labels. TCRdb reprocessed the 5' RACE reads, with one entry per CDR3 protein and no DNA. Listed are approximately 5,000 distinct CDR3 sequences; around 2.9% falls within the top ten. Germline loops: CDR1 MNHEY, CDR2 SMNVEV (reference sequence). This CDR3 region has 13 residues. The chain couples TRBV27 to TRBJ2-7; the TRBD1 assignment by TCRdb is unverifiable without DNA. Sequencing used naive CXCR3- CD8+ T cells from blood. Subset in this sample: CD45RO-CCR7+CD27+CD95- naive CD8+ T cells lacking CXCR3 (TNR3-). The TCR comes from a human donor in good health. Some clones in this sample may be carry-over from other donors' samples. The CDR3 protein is CASTGQGALEQYF.